The clone carrying this T cell receptor (beta chain) has ten or more counts. Its specificity is not known. The data derive from a study of CD8 T cells in ankylosing spondylitis. General study findings and limits: Among TCR beta sequences, a motif of eight highly homologous variants appeared characteristic of ankylosing spondylitis blood. As for the disease-linked clones, they showed a CD8+ phenotype and occurred at relatively low frequencies in peripheral blood.

With 7 bases clipped from V and 0 bases from J, the junction kept 5 bases outside the gene matches. The CDR3 consists of 14 residues. For TCR beta, libraries came from quantitative 5'-RACE with molecular barcodes. One entry per CDR3 protein, called by TCRdb with MiXCR from the 5' RACE reads. The table lists roughly 250,000 distinct CDR3 sequences, 8% to 9.5% of them singletons. Sample: blood, either unsorted or a sorted T cell fraction (not recorded which). This clonotype originated in a male donor with ankylosing spondylitis or in good health (not recorded which). J is TRBJ2-7 and V is TRBV12-3 or TRBV12-4; the match to TRBD1 covers 8 bases. As DNA, the CDR3 is TGTGCCAGCACTCACAGGGGGGCCTCCTACGAGCAGTACTTC. Amino acid sequence: CASTHRGASYEQYF.